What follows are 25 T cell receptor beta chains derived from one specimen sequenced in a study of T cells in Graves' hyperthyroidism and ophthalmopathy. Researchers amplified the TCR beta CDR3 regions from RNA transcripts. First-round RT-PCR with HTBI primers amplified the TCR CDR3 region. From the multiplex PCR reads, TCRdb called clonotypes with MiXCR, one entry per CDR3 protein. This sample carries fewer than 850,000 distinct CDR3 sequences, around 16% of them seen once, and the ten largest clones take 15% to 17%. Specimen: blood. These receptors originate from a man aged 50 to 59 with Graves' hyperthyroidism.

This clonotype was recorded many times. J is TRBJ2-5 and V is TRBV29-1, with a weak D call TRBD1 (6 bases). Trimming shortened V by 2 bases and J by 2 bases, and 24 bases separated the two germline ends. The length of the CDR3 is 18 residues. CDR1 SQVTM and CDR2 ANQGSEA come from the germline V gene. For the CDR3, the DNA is TGCAGCGTTGAATCGACAGGTATTACCGTGGAAAAACAAGAGACCCAGTACTTC. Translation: CSVESTGITVEKQETQYF.

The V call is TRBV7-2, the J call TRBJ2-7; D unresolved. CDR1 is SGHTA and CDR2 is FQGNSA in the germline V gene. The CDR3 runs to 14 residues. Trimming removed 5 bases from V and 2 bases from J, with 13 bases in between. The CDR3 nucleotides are TGTGCCAGCAGCCCCTTCGGCAGGACCTACGAGCAGTACTTC. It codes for CASSPFGRTYEQYF.

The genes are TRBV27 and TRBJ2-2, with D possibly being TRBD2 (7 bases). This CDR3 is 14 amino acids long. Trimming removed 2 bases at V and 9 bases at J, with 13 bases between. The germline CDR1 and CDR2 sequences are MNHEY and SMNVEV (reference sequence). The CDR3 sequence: CASSLAGAQRELFF. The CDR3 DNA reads TGTGCCAGCAGTTTAGCGGGGGCGCAGAGGGAGCTGTTTTTT.

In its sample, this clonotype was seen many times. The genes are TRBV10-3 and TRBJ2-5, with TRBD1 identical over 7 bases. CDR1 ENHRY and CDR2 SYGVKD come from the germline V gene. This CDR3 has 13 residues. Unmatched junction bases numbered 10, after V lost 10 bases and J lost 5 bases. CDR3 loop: CATTTGTVETQYF. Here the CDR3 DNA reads TGTGCCACCACAACCGGGACAGTGGAGACCCAGTACTTC.

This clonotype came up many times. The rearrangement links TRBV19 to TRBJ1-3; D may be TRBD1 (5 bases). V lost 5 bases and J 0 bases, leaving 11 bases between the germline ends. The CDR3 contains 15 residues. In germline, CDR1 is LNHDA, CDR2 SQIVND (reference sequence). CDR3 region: CASSPGLISGNTIYF. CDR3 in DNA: TGTGCCAGTAGTCCGGGACTGATCTCTGGAAACACCATATATTTT.

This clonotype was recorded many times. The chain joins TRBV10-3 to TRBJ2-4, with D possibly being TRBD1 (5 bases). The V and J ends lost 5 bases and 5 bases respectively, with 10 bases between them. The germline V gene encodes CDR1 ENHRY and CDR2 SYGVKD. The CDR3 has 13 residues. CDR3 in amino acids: CAISTGRENIQYF. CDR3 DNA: TGTGCCATCAGTACGGGCAGGGAAAACATTCAGTACTTC.

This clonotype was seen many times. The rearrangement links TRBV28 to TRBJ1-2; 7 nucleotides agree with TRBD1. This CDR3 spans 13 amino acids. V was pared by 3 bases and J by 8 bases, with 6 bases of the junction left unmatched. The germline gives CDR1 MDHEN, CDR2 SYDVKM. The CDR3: CASSFGGGAGYTF. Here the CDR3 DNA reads TGTGCCAGCAGTTTCGGAGGGGGCGCGGGCTACACCTTC.

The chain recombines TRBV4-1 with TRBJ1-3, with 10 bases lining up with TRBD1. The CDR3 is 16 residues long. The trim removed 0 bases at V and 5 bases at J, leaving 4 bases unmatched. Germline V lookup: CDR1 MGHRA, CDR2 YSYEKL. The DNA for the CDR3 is TGCGCCAGCAGCCAAGAGACAGGGGGCCATAGAAACACCATATATTTT. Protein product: CASSQETGGHRNTIYF.

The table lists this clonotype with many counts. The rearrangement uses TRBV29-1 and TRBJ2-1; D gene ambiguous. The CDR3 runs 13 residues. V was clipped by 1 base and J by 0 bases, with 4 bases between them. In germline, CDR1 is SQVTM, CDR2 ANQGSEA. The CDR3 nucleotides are TGCAGCGTTGAAGGGAGCTCCTACAATGAGCAGTTCTTC. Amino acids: CSVEGSSYNEQFF.

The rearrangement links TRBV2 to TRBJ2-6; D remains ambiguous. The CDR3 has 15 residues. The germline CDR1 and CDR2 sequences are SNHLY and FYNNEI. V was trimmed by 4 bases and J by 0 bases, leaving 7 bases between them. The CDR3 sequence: CASSGQISGANVLTF. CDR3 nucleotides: TGTGCCAGCAGTGGGCAAATCTCTGGGGCCAACGTCCTGACTTTC.

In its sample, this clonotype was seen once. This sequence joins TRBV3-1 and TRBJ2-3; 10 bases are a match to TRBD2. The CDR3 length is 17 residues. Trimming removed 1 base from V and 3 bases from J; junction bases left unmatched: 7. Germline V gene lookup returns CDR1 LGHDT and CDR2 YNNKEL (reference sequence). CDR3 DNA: TGTGCCAGCAGCCAAGTGGCTAGCGGGAGCTATACAGATACGCAGTATTTT. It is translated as CASSQVASGSYTDTQYF.

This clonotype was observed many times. CDR3 loop: CSARGRDETYEQYF. CDR3 bases: TGCAGTGCTAGGGGGCGGGACGAGACCTACGAGCAGTACTTC. This chain links TRBV20-1 with TRBJ2-7, with D possibly matching TRBD2 (6 bases). CDR1 and CDR2 from the germline V gene are DFQATT and SNEGSKA (reference sequence). The CDR3 spans 14 residues. Trimming left V 3 bases short and J 2 bases short, with 14 bases between.

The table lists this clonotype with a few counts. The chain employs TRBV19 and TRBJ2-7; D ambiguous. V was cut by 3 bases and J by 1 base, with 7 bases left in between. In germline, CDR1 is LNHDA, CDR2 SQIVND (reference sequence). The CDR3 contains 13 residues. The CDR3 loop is CASSIIGSYEQYF. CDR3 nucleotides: TGTGCCAGTAGTATTATCGGTTCCTACGAGCAGTACTTC. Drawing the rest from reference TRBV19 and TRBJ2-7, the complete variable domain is DGGITQSPKYLFRKEGQNVTLSCEQNLNHDAMYWYRQDPGQGLRLIYYSQIVNDFQKGDIAEGYSVSREKKESFPLTVTSAQKNPTAFYLCASSIIGSYEQYFGPGTRLTVT.

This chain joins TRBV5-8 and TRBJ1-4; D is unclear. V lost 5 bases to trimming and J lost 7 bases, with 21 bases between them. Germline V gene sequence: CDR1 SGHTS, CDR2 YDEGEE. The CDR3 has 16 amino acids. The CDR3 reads CASSQMLGVGSEKLFF. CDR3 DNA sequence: TGTGCCAGCAGTCAGATGTTGGGCGTGGGTAGTGAAAAACTGTTTTTT.

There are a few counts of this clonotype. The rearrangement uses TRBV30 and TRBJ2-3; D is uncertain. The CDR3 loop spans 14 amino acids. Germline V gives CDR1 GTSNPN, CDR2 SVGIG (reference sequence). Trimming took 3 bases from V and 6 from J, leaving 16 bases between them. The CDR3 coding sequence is TGTGCCTGGAGCGTACTCGATCTCGGGGATACGCAGTATTTT. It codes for CAWSVLDLGDTQYF.

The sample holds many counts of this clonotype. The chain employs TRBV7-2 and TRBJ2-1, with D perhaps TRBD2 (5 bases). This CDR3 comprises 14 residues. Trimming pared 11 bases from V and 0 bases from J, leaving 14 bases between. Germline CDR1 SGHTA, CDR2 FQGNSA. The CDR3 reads CAGTAGSSYNEQFF. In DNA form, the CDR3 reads TGTGCCGGAACGGCGGGCAGCTCCTACAATGAGCAGTTCTTC.

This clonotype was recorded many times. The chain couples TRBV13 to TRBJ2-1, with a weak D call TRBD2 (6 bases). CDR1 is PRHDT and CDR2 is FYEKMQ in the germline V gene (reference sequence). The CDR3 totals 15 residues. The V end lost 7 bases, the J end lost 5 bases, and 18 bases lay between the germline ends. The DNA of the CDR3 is TGTGCCAGCAACCCATGGAGGGCCAGGGACAATGAGCAGTTCTTC. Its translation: CASNPWRARDNEQFF.

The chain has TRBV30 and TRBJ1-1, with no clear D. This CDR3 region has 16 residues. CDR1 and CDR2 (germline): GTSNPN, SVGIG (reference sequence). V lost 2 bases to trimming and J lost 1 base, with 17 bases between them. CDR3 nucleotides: TGTGCCTGGAGTTCCCCGCTCGGACTACCGAACACTGAAGCTTTCTTT. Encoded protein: CAWSSPLGLPNTEAFF.

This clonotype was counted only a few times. CDR3 nucleotide sequence: TGTGCCAGCAGTTCAAGCGGGTCCTTTTACGAGCAGTACTTC. As protein: CASSSSGSFYEQYF. The chain joins TRBV27 to TRBJ2-7; D perhaps matches TRBD2 (6 bases). Germline CDR1 and CDR2: MNHEY and SMNVEV (reference sequence). Trimming removed 4 bases from V and 4 bases from J, with 14 bases in between. The CDR3 totals 14 residues.

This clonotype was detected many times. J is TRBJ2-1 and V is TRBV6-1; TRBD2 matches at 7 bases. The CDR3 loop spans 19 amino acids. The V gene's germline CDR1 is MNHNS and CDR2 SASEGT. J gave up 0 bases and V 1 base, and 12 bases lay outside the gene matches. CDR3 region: CASSEVRSGAGSSYNEQFF. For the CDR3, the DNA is TGTGCCAGCAGTGAAGTTAGGAGCGGGGCAGGGAGCTCCTACAATGAGCAGTTCTTC.

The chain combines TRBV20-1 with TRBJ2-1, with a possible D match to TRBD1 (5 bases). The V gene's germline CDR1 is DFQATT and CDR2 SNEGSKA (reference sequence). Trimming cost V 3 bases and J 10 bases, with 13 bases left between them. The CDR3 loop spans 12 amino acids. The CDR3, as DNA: TGCAGTGCTAGCGGCTGGCCAGGGGAGCAGTTCTTC. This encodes CSASGWPGEQFF.

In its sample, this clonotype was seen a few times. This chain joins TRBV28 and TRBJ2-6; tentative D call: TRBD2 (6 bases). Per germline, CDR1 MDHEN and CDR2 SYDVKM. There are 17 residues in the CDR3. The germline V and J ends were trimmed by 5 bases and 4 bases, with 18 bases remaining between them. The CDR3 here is CASSPRETLVGANVLTF. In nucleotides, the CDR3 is TGTGCCAGCAGTCCCCGGGAGACCCTAGTGGGGGCCAACGTCCTGACTTTC. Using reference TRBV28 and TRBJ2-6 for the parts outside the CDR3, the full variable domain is DVKVTQSSRYLVKRTGEKVFLECVQDMDHENMFWYRQDPGLGLRLIYFSYDVKMKEKGDIPEGYSVSREKKERFSLILESASTNQTSMYLCASSPRETLVGANVLTFGAGSRLTVL.

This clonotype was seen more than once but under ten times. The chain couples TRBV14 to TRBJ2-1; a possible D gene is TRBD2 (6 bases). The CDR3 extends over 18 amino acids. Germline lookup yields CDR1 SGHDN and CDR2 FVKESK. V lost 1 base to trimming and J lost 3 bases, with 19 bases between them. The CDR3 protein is CASSQALGRLGSYNEQFF. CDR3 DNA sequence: TGTGCCAGCAGCCAAGCCTTAGGGAGACTAGGCAGCTACAATGAGCAGTTCTTC.

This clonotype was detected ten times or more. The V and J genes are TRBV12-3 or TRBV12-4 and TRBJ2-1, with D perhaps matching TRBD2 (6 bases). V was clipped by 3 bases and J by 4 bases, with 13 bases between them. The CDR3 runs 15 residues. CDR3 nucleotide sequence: TGTGCCAGCAGTTTTGGAGGGACCCGTTACAATGAGCAGTTCTTC. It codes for CASSFGGTRYNEQFF.

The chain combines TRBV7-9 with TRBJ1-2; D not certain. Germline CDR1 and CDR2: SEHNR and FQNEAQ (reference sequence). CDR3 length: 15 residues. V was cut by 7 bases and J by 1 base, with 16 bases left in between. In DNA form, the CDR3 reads TGTGCCAGCACCCCCATGTGGGAGAATAACTATGGCTACACCTTC. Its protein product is CASTPMWENNYGYTF. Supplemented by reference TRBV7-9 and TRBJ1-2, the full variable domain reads DTGVSQNPRHKITKRGQNVTFRCDPISEHNRLYWYRQTLGQGPEFLTYFQNEAQLEKSRLLSDRFSAERPKGSFSTLEIQRTEQGDSAMYLCASTPMWENNYGYTFGSGTRLTVV.